This TCR beta chain was recovered during a study of Graves' ophthalmopathy and Graves' hyperthyroidism. Study-level information: Peripheral blood collection took place at initial diagnosis, before any treatment.

Germline CDR1 and CDR2: MNHNS and SASEGT. The CDR3 totals 14 residues. V was pared by 6 bases and J by 1 base, with 5 bases of the junction left unmatched. At least ten counts were recorded for this clonotype. Since the CDR3 does not end with the conserved phenylalanine or tryptophan, this likely comes from a read error. A follow-up of 18 months without ophthalmopathy meant that hyperthyroidism was stable. The authors amplified TCR beta CDR3 regions, and they did so from RNA transcripts for repertoire sequencing. First-round RT-PCR with HTBI primers preceded a second-round multiplex PCR. One entry per CDR3 protein, called by TCRdb with MiXCR from the multiplex PCR reads. The sample carries about 620,000 distinct CDR3 sequences, approximately 22% recorded once.

The chain recombines TRBV6-1 with TRBJ2-5; TRBD2 matches at 7 bases. This TCR came from a young woman with stable Graves' hyperthyroidism. Some clones in this sample may be carry-over from other donors' samples. The sequenced sample consisted of peripheral blood. CDR3 in amino acids: CASSGSSGQETQYL. The DNA for the CDR3 is TGTGCCAGCAGCGGTTCTAGCGGCCAAGAGACCCAGTACCTC.